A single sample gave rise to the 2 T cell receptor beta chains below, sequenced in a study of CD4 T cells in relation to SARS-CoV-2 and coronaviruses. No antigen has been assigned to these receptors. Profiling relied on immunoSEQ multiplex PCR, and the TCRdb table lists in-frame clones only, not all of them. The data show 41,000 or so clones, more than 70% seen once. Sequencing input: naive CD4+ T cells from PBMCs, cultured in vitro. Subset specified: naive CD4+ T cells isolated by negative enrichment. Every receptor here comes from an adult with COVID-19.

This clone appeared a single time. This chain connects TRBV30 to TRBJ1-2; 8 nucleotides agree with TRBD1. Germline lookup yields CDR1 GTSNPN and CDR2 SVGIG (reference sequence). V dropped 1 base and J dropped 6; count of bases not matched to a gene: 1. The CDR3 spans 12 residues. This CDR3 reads CAWSAGGDGYTF. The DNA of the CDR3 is TGTGCCTGGAGTGCAGGGGGCGATGGCTACACCTTC.

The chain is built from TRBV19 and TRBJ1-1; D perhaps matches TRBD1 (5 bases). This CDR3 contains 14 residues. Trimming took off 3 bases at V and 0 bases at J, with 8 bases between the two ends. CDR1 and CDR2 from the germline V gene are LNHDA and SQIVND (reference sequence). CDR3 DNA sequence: TGTGCCAGTAGTATGGGGGGAATGAACACTGAAGCTTTCTTT. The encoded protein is CASSMGGMNTEAFF.